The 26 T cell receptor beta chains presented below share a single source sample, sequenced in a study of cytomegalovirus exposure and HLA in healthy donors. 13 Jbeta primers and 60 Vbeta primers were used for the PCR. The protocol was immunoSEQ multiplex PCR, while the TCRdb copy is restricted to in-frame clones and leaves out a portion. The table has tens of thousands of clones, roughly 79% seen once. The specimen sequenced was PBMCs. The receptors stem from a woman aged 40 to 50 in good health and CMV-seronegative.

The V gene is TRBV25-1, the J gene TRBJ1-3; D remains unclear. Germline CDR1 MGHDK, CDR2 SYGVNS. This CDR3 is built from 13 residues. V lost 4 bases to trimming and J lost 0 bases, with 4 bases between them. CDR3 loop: CASSAVSGNTIYF. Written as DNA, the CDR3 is TGTGCCAGCAGTGCTGTCTCTGGAAACACCATATATTTT. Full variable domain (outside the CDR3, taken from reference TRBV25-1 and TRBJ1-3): EADIYQTPRYLVIGTGKKITLECSQTMGHDKMYWYQQDPGMELHLIHYSYGVNSTEKGDLSSESTVSRIRTEHFPLTLESARPSHTSQYLCASSAVSGNTIYFGEGSWLTVV.

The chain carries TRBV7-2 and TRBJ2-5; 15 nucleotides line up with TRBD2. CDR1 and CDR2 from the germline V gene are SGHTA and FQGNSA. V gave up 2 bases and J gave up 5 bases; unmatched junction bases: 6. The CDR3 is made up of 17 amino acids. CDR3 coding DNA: TGTGCCAGCAGCTTAAGGACTAGCGGGGGGGCTCAGGAGACCCAGTACTTC. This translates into CASSLRTSGGAQETQYF.

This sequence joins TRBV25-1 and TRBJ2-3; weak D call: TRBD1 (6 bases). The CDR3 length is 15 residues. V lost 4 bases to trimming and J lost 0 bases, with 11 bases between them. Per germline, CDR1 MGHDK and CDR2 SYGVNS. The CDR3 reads CASSALDRSTDTQYF. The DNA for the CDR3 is TGTGCCAGCAGTGCCCTCGACAGGAGCACAGATACGCAGTATTTT.

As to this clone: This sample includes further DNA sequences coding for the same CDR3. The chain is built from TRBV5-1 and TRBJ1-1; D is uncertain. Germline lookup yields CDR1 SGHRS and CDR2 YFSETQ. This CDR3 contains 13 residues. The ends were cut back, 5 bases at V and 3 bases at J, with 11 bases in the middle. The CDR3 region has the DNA TGCGCCAGCAGATCAGACATCCACACTGAAGCTTTCTTT. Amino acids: CASRSDIHTEAFF. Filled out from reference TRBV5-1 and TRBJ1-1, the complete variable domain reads KAGVTQTPRYLIKTRGQQVTLSCSPISGHRSVSWYQQTPGQGLQFLFEYFSETQRNKGNFPGRFSGRQFSNSRSEMNVSTLELGDSALYLCASRSDIHTEAFFGQGTRLTVV.

DNA of the CDR3: TGTGCCAGCAGTGGATGGCGGAACTATGGCTACACCTTC. This encodes CASSGWRNYGYTF. The rearrangement links TRBV6-1 to TRBJ1-2, with D hard to call. From germline, CDR1 is MNHNS and CDR2 SASEGT. V was pared by 4 bases and J by 2 bases, with 8 bases between. The CDR3 has 13 amino acids.

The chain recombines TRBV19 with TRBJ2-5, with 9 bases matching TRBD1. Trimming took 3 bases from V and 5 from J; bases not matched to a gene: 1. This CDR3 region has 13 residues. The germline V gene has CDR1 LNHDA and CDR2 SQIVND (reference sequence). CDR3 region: CASSMGTGETQYF. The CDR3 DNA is TGTGCCAGTAGTATGGGGACAGGGGAGACCCAGTACTTC.

The CDR3 is CATSRGRLPDQPQHF. The CDR3 region has the DNA TGTGCCACCAGCAGAGGGAGACTGCCTGATCAGCCCCAGCATTTT. The V call is TRBV15, the J call TRBJ1-5; D remains ambiguous. This CDR3 region has 15 residues. The V gene's germline CDR1 is LNHNV and CDR2 YYDKDF (reference sequence). V gave up 1 base and J gave up 5 bases, with 12 bases separating them.

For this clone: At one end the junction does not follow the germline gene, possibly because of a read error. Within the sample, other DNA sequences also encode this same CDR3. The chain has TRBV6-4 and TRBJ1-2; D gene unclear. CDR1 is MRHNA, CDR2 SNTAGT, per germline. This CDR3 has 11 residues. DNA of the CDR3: TGTGCTAGCAGTGATGGAGGGGGCTACACCTTC. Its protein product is CASSDGGGYTF.

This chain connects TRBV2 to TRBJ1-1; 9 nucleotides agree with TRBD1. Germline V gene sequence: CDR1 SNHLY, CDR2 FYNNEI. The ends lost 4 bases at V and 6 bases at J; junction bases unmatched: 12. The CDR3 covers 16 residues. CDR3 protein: CASSGRGQGRRSEAFF. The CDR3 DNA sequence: TGTGCCAGCAGTGGCAGGGGACAGGGAAGAAGGTCTGAAGCTTTCTTT. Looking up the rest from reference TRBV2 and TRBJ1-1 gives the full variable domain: EPEVTQTPSHQVTQMGQEVILRCVPISNHLYFYWYRQILGQKVEFLVSFYNNEISEKSEIFDDQFSVERPDGSNFTLKIRSTKLEDSAMYFCASSGRGQGRRSEAFFGQGTRLTVV.

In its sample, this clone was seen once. The CDR3 DNA sequence: TGTGCCAGCAGCTTAGAGACAGGGGGCTCCCCGGCCCTCCACTTT. This codes for CASSLETGGSPALHF. J is TRBJ1-6 and V is TRBV7-9, with 10 bases aligning to TRBD1. There are 15 residues in the CDR3. The junction had 8 bases not matched to a gene; V was cut back by 1 base and J by 14 bases. From germline, CDR1 is SEHNR and CDR2 FQNEAQ (reference sequence).

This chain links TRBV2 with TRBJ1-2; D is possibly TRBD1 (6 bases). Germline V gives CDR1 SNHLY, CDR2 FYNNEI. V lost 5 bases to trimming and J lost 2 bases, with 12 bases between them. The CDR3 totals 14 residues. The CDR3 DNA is TGTGCCAGCAGTTTCGGGGGGGGCAACTATGGCTACACCTTC. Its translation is CASSFGGGNYGYTF.

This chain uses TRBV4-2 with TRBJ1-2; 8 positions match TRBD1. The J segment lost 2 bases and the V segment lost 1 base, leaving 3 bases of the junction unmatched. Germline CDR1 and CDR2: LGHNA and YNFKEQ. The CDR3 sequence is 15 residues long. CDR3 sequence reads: CASSQAGGGNYGYTF. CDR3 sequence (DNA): TGTGCCAGCAGCCAAGCAGGGGGCGGCAACTATGGCTACACCTTC.

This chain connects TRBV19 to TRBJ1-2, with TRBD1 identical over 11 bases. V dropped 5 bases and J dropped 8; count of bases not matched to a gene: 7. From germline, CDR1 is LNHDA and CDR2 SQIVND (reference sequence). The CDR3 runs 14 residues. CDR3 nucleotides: TGTGCCAGTAGTGTCGGACAGGGGGCGGAGGGCTACACCTTC. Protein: CASSVGQGAEGYTF.

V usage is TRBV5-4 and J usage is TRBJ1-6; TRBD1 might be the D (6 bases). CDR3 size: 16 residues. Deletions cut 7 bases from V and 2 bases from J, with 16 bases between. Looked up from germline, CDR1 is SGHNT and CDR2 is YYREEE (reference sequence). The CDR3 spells CASSSGGATYNSPLHF. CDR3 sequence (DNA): TGTGCCAGCTCCTCGGGGGGGGCAACCTATAATTCACCCCTCCACTTT.

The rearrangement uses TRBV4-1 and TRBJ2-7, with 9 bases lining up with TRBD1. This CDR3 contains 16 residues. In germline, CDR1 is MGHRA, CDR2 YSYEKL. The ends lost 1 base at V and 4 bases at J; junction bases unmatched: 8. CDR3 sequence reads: CASSQVWGQGGYEQYF. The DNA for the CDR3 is TGCGCCAGCAGCCAAGTATGGGGACAGGGTGGATACGAGCAGTACTTC.

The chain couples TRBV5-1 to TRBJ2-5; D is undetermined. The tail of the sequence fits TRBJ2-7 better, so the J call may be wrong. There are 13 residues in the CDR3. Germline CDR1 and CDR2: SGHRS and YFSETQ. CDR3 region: CASSLGNSYEQYF. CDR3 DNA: TGCGCCAGCAGCTTGGGGAACAGCTACGAGCAGTACTTC.

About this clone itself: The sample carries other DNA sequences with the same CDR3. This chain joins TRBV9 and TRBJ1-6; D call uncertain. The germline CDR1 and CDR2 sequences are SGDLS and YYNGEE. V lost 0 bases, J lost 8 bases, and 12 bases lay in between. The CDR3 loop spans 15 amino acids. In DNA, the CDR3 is TGTGCCAGCAGCGTAGCGGCAGGTTGGGATTCACCCCTCCACTTT. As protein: CASSVAAGWDSPLHF.

In DNA form, the CDR3 reads TGCGCCAGCAGCTTGGGCTGGGGGGGCCTCGGCACAGATACGCAGTATTTT. As protein: CASSLGWGGLGTDTQYF. This rearrangement joins TRBV5-1 to TRBJ2-3; TRBD2 is a possible D gene (7 bases). V shed 0 bases and J shed 1 base, with 15 bases lying between them. In germline, CDR1 is SGHRS, CDR2 YFSETQ. This CDR3 spans 17 amino acids.

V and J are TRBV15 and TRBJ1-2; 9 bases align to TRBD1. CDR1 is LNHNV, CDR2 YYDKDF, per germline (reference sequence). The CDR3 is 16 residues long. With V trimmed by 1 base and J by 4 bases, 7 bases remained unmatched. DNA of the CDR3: TGTGCCACCAGCAGAGGTGGACAGGGGCCAGGCTATGGCTACACCTTC. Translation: CATSRGGQGPGYGYTF.

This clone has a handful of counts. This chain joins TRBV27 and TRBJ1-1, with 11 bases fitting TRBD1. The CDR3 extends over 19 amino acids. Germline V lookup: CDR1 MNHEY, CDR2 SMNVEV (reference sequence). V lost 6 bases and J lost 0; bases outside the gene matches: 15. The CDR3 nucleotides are TGTGCCAGCAGCACAGGCCCGGGAGGGACAGGGGGTTTGAACACTGAAGCTTTCTTT. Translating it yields CASSTGPGGTGGLNTEAFF.

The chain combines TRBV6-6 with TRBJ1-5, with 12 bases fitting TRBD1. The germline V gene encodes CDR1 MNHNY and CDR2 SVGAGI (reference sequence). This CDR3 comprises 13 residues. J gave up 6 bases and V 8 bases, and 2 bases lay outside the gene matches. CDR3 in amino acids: CASGTGGGQPQHF. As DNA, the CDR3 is TGTGCCAGCGGGACAGGGGGCGGTCAGCCCCAGCATTTT.

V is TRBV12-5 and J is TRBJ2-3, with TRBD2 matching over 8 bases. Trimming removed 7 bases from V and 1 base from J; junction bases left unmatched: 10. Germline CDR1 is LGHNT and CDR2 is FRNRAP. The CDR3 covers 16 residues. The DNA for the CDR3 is TGTGCTAGTGCCTCCCGGGAGACTAGCGGCACAGATACGCAGTATTTT. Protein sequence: CASASRETSGTDTQYF.

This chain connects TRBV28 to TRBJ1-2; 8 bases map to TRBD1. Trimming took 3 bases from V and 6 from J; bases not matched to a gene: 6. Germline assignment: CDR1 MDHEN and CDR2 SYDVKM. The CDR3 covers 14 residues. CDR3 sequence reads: CASSFDGRGHGYTF. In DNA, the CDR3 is TGTGCCAGCAGTTTCGATGGCAGGGGGCATGGCTACACCTTC.

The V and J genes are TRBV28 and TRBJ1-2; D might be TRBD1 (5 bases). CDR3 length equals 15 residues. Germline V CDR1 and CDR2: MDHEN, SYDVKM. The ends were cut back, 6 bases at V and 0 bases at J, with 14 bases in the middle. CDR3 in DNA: TGTGCCAGCAGCCCTGGAGGGACTACTAACTATGGCTACACCTTC. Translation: CASSPGGTTNYGYTF.

The CDR3 is CASSQEGAGANVLTF. In nucleotides, the CDR3 is TGCGCCAGCAGCCAAGAAGGGGCTGGGGCCAACGTCCTGACTTTC. V and J are TRBV4-1 and TRBJ2-6, with a tentative D call TRBD1 (5 bases). V lost 0 bases to trimming and J lost 2 bases, with 5 bases between them. Germline V gene data show CDR1 as MGHRA and CDR2 as YSYEKL. There are 15 residues in the CDR3.

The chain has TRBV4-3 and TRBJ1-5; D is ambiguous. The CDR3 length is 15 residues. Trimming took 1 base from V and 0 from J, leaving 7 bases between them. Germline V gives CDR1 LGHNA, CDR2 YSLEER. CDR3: CASSQVYYSNQPQHF. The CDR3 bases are TGCGCCAGCAGCCAAGTTTATTATAGCAATCAGCCCCAGCATTTT.